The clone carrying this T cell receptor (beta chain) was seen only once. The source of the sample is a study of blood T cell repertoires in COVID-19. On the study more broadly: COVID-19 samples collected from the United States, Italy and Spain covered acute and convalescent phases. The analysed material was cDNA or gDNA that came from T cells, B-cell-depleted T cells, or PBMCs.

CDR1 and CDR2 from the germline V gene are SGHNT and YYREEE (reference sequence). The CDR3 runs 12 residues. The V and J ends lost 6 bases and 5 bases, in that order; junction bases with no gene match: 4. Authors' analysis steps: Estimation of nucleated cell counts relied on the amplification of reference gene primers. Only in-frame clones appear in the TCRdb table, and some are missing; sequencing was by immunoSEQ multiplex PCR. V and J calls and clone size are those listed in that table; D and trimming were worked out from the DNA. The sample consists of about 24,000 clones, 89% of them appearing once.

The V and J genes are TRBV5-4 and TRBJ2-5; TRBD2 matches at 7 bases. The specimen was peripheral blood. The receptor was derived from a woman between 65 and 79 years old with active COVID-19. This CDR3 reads CASTHGGETQYF. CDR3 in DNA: TGTGCCAGCACCCACGGGGGGGAGACCCAGTACTTC.